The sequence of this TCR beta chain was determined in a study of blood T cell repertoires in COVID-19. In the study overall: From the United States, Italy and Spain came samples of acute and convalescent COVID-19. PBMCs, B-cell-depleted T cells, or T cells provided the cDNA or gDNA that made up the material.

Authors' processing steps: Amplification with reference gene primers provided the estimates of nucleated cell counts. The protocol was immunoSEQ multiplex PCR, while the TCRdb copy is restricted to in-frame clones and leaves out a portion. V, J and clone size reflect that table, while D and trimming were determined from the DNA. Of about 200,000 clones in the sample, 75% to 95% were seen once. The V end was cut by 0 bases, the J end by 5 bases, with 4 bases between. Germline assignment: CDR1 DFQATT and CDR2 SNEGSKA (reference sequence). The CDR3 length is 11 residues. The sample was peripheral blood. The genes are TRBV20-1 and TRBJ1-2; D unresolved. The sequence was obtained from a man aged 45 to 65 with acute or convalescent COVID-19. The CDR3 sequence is CSARDTYGYTF. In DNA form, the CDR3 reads TGCAGTGCTAGAGATACTTATGGCTACACCTTC.